This TCR beta chain stems from a study of T cell repertoires in cytomegalovirus infection. Each CDR3 protein is one row after TCRdb ran MiXCR on the reads. The table shows 370,000 or so distinct CDR3 sequences, with roughly 34% occurring only once. The germline gives CDR1 MDHEN, CDR2 SYDVKM. Unmatched junction bases numbered 2, after V lost 6 bases and J lost 0 bases. This CDR3 comprises 14 residues. Study-wide results and limits: CMV-specific HLA-C-restricted TCR beta clonotypes dominated the ex vivo response.

This clonotype was seen a handful of times. Its antigen is not known. The sequenced sample was cultured PBMCs, obtained from culture after CMV antigen stimulation. The clonotype originates from a human donor in good health (CMV status not recorded). Some clones in this sample may be carry-over from other donors' samples. The rearrangement joins TRBV28 to TRBJ2-3; 8 bases are a match to TRBD2. This CDR3 reads CASRSGGSTDTQYF. The CDR3 region has the DNA TGTGCCAGCAGGAGCGGGGGAAGCACAGATACGCAGTATTTT. Based on the CDR3 plus reference TRBV28 and TRBJ2-3, the full variable domain is DVKVTQSSRYLVKRTGEKVFLECVQDMDHENMFWYRQDPGLGLRLIYFSYDVKMKEKGDIPEGYSVSREKKERFSLILESASTNQTSMYLCASRSGGSTDTQYFGPGTRLTVL.